Shown below are 12 T cell receptor beta chains from a single sample sequenced in a study of T cell changes during pregnancy in multiple sclerosis. Profiling relied on immunoSEQ multiplex PCR, and the TCRdb table lists in-frame clones only, not all of them. The sample consists of some 42,000 clones, nearly 90% of them appearing once. Sequences were derived from CD4+ T cells from peripheral blood mononuclear cells, sampled after pregnancy. These receptors all stem from a female donor with multiple sclerosis, enrolled in a pregnancy study.

The genes are TRBV10-1 and TRBJ2-7; D is undetermined. CDR3 length: 14 residues. The V end was cut by 3 bases, the J end by 4 bases, with 13 bases between. Germline CDR1 is WNHNN and CDR2 is SYGVQD (reference sequence). The CDR3 sequence: CASSDSRLTYEQYF. The CDR3 nucleotides read TGCGCCAGCAGTGATTCCCGTCTTACTTACGAGCAGTACTTC.

V is TRBV6-4 and J is TRBJ2-1; 8 bases map to TRBD2. Germline V gene data show CDR1 as MRHNA and CDR2 as SNTAGT. There are 15 residues in the CDR3. The J segment lost 7 bases and the V segment lost 8 bases, leaving 13 bases of the junction unmatched. The CDR3 loop is CASSGLGVDRNEQFF. The CDR3 DNA reads as TGTGCCAGCTCGGGACTAGGGGTCGATAGGAATGAGCAGTTCTTC.

The chain combines TRBV7-3 with TRBJ1-5; TRBD1 matches at 7 bases. Germline CDR1 reads SGHTA; CDR2 reads FQGTGA. The V segment lost 5 bases and the J segment 2 bases; nucleotides outside the gene matches: 3. The CDR3 is 14 amino acids. The chain's CDR3 is CASSPTGGNQPQHF. For the CDR3, the DNA is TGTGCCAGCAGCCCCACAGGGGGCAATCAGCCCCAGCATTTT.

The chain links TRBV28 to TRBJ2-5, with 7 nucleotides matching TRBD2. V was clipped by 8 bases and J by 1 base; unmatched bases: 13. CDR1 and CDR2 (germline): MDHEN, SYDVKM. CDR3 length: 16 residues. CDR3 nucleotide sequence: TGTGCCAGCGCATCTTGGGGGGGACGGATCCAAGAGACCCAGTACTTC. Protein sequence: CASASWGGRIQETQYF. Variable domain in full (rest from reference TRBV28 and TRBJ2-5): DVKVTQSSRYLVKRTGEKVFLECVQDMDHENMFWYRQDPGLGLRLIYFSYDVKMKEKGDIPEGYSVSREKKERFSLILESASTNQTSMYLCASASWGGRIQETQYFGPGTRLLVL.

This chain connects TRBV18 to TRBJ1-6; TRBD1 matches at 7 bases. V shed 2 bases, J shed 8 bases, and the junction held 12 bases outside the gene matches. The germline V gene has CDR1 KGHSH and CDR2 LQKENI. This CDR3 comprises 17 residues. The CDR3 reads CASSPKGRGQTHSPLHF. The CDR3 region has the DNA TGTGCCAGCTCACCAAAAGGAAGGGGACAGACTCATTCACCCCTCCACTTT.

The V and J genes are TRBV27 and TRBJ2-3; TRBD1 agrees at 10 bases. Germline V gives CDR1 MNHEY, CDR2 SMNVEV (reference sequence). CDR3 length: 16 residues. V trimming: 4 bases; J trimming: 5 bases; junction bases outside the gene matches: 9. The CDR3 region is CASSWGQGRLGDTQYF. CDR3 nucleotides: TGTGCCAGCAGTTGGGGACAGGGGAGGTTGGGAGATACGCAGTATTTT.

The chain carries TRBV6-6 and TRBJ1-2, with TRBD1 matching 7 bases. V was clipped by 2 bases and J by 1 base; unmatched bases: 4. Germline assignment: CDR1 MNHNY and CDR2 SVGAGI (reference sequence). The CDR3 covers 15 residues. CDR3 residues: CASSYRGLDNYGYTF. The CDR3 nucleotides read TGTGCCAGCAGTTACAGGGGGCTAGATAACTATGGCTACACCTTC.

The CDR3 spells CASSPPSGGINIQYF. The CDR3 region has the DNA TGTGCCAGCTCACCACCGTCAGGGGGCATAAACATTCAGTACTTC. V usage is TRBV18 and J usage is TRBJ2-4; 8 bases are a match to TRBD1. Germline loops: CDR1 KGHSH, CDR2 LQKENI. V lost 0 bases to trimming and J lost 6 bases; unmatched junction nucleotides: 4. This CDR3 is 15 amino acids long.

The chain recombines TRBV9 with TRBJ1-6; D is undetermined. The CDR3 loop spans 15 amino acids. Trimming stripped 0 bases from V and 0 bases from J, with 4 bases between. The germline CDR1 and CDR2 sequences are SGDLS and YYNGEE. The CDR3 protein is CASSVGSSYNSPLHF. In DNA form, the CDR3 reads TGTGCCAGCAGCGTAGGCAGCTCCTATAATTCACCCCTCCACTTT.

J is TRBJ1-2 and V is TRBV5-6, with D uncertain. Looked up from germline, CDR1 is SGHDT and CDR2 is YYEEEE. The V end was cut by 5 bases, the J end by 3 bases, with 14 bases between. This CDR3 has 14 amino acids. CDR3 protein: CASSLKEGDYGYTF. Written as DNA, the CDR3 is TGTGCCAGCAGTCTAAAGGAGGGTGACTATGGCTACACCTTC.

This clone has only one observation. This rearrangement joins TRBV6-1 to TRBJ1-5; no definite D call. CDR3 size: 11 residues. V lost 6 bases, J lost 11 bases, and 11 bases lay in between. Germline V gene lookup returns CDR1 MNHNS and CDR2 SASEGT. The CDR3 DNA reads TGTGCCAGCAGGGAACAGTCGACCCAGCATTTT. Translated: CASREQSTQHF.

The chain employs TRBV30 and TRBJ2-2; D is possibly TRBD1 (6 bases). CDR3 size: 14 residues. The V gene lost 3 bases and the J gene lost 3 bases, with 11 bases spanning the gap. The germline gives CDR1 GTSNPN, CDR2 SVGIG (reference sequence). The DNA for the CDR3 is TGTGCCTGGAGACAGGGTTCGGACACCGGGGAGCTGTTTTTT. It codes for CAWRQGSDTGELFF.